This passage covers 13 T cell receptor beta chains from one sample sequenced in a study of cytomegalovirus exposure and HLA in healthy donors. 13 Jbeta primers and 60 Vbeta primers were used for the PCR. TCRdb's copy holds only in-frame clones and misses some; the assay was immunoSEQ multiplex PCR. The table includes around 180,000 clones, around nine tenths detected once. The sequenced material came from PBMCs. The receptors derive from a woman aged 18-29 years in good health and CMV-seronegative.

This clone was observed a handful of times. V usage is TRBV6-5 and J usage is TRBJ2-7; TRBD1 agrees at 7 bases. The CDR3 has 13 amino acids. CDR1 and CDR2 from the germline V gene are MNHEY and SVGAGI. V shed 4 bases and J 7 bases; nucleotides not matched to a gene: 7. This CDR3 is CASSFRDSGEQYF. Written as DNA, the CDR3 is TGTGCCAGCAGTTTCCGGGACAGCGGTGAGCAGTACTTC.

The chain employs TRBV7-9 and TRBJ2-3; D perhaps matches TRBD1 (5 bases). Trimming removed 7 bases from V and 5 bases from J, with 16 bases in between. Germline CDR1 SEHNR, CDR2 FQNEAQ (reference sequence). This CDR3 is 14 amino acids long. CDR3: CASTPRPGKDTQYF. The CDR3 DNA reads as TGTGCCAGCACCCCCCGGCCAGGGAAAGATACGCAGTATTTT.

In DNA, the CDR3 is TGTGCAGTACAGGGTGGCAAAAACATTCAGTACTTC. Its protein product is CAVQGGKNIQYF. The chain carries TRBV27 and TRBJ2-4; weak D call: TRBD1 (6 bases). Germline lookup yields CDR1 MNHEY and CDR2 SMNVEV (reference sequence). The CDR3 contains 12 residues.

The CDR3, as DNA: TGTGCCTGGAGACAGGGATCGGGCACTGAAGCTTTCTTT. Its translation is CAWRQGSGTEAFF. V usage is TRBV30 and J usage is TRBJ1-1; TRBD1 is a possible D gene (6 bases). V gave up 3 bases and J gave up 4 bases, with 12 bases separating them. Looked up from germline, CDR1 is GTSNPN and CDR2 is SVGIG (reference sequence). The CDR3 extends over 13 amino acids.

In DNA form, the CDR3 reads TGTGCCAGCAGTTTTACAGGGTCATCGTTAGGTGGCTACACCTTC. Its protein is CASSFTGSSLGGYTF. The chain links TRBV28 to TRBJ1-2; D perhaps matches TRBD1 (6 bases). Germline loops: CDR1 MDHEN, CDR2 SYDVKM. With 3 bases removed from V and 7 bases from J, the gap between germline ends came to 18 bases. The CDR3 sequence is 15 residues long.

The rearrangement links TRBV7-9 to TRBJ2-1; TRBD1 aligns across 7 bases. Per the germline V gene, CDR1 is SEHNR and CDR2 is FQNEAQ (reference sequence). The CDR3 covers 15 residues. The trim removed 0 bases at V and 9 bases at J, leaving 8 bases unmatched. CDR3 sequence: CASSLAPDRLGEQFF. CDR3 bases: TGTGCCAGCAGCTTAGCGCCGGACAGGCTCGGTGAGCAGTTCTTC.

This clone was counted a few times. CDR3 protein: CASSERGQKYSNQPQHF. CDR3 DNA: TGTGCCAGCAGTGAAAGGGGACAGAAATATAGCAATCAGCCCCAGCATTTT. This chain links TRBV6-1 with TRBJ1-5; 7 bases agree with TRBD1. The J segment lost 0 bases and the V segment lost 2 bases, leaving 7 bases of the junction unmatched. The CDR3 runs 17 residues. Germline assignment: CDR1 MNHNS and CDR2 SASEGT.

The chain combines TRBV7-9 with TRBJ1-1; TRBD1 aligns across 9 bases. Germline V gene data show CDR1 as SEHNR and CDR2 as FQNEAQ (reference sequence). CDR3 length: 19 amino acids. Germline trimming cut 5 bases from V and 0 bases from J; bases unmatched to any gene: 16. CDR3 loop: CASSPTNYRGLSMNTEAFF. The CDR3 DNA sequence: TGTGCCAGCAGCCCAACCAATTACAGGGGGCTCTCAATGAACACTGAAGCTTTCTTT.

The V call is TRBV7-9, the J call TRBJ2-1, with 10 bases that match TRBD2. The J segment lost 9 bases and the V segment lost 6 bases, leaving 8 bases of the junction unmatched. This CDR3 has 14 amino acids. Looked up from germline, CDR1 is SEHNR and CDR2 is FQNEAQ (reference sequence). CDR3 loop: CASSFPGLASEQFF. The CDR3 DNA reads as TGTGCCAGCAGTTTTCCGGGACTAGCGTCTGAGCAGTTCTTC.

This chain uses TRBV7-9 with TRBJ1-4; TRBD1 might be the D (6 bases). The CDR3 is 13 residues long. Germline lookup yields CDR1 SEHNR and CDR2 FQNEAQ (reference sequence). V lost 1 base, J lost 6 bases, and 6 bases lay in between. CDR3 DNA sequence: TGTGCCAGCAGCTTAGACAGGGATGAAAAACTGTTTTTT. This gives the protein CASSLDRDEKLFF.

Worth noting for this clone: Germline is not matched at one junction end, which may reflect a read error. Other DNA sequences of this sample code for an identical CDR3. V gene TRBV27 combines with J gene TRBJ1-4; D is unresolved. This CDR3 is built from 14 residues. Per germline, CDR1 MNHEY and CDR2 SMNVEV (reference sequence). DNA of the CDR3: TGTGCCAGCAGTATCGGACTAGGGAATGAAAAGCTGTTTTTT. This codes for CASSIGLGNEKLFF.

The table lists this clone with a count of one. The gene calls are TRBV9 and TRBJ1-1; D remains ambiguous. The CDR3 covers 14 residues. From germline, CDR1 is SGDLS and CDR2 YYNGEE. The ends were cut back, 1 base at V and 0 bases at J, with 7 bases in the middle. The CDR3 sequence: CASSVMAVNTEAFF. In nucleotides, the CDR3 is TGTGCCAGCAGCGTAATGGCCGTGAACACTGAAGCTTTCTTT.

The CDR3 nucleotides are TGTGCCAGCAACGAGGGGGCGAGGGAGACTGAAGCTTTCTTT. Its protein is CASNEGARETEAFF. The chain couples TRBV5-4 to TRBJ1-1, with 7 nucleotides matching TRBD1. CDR1 SGHNT and CDR2 YYREEE come from the germline V gene (reference sequence). The CDR3 has 14 amino acids. The V and J ends lost 6 bases and 5 bases, in that order; junction bases with no gene match: 10. Using reference TRBV5-4 and TRBJ1-1 for the parts outside the CDR3, the full variable domain is ETGVTQSPTHLIKTRGQQVTLRCSSQSGHNTVSWYQQALGQGPQFIFQYYREEENGRGNFPPRFSGLQFPNYSSELNVNALELDDSALYLCASNEGARETEAFFGQGTRLTVV.